A single sample gave rise to the 28 T cell receptor beta chains below, sequenced in a study of cytomegalovirus exposure and HLA in healthy donors. PCR amplification relied on 60 Vbeta primers (plus 13 Jbeta primers). The method was immunoSEQ multiplex PCR; TCRdb's version includes in-frame clones alone and lacks a portion of them. In the table there are roughly 130,000 clones, approximately 74% of which are singletons. The sequencing sample was made of PBMCs. The receptor set was obtained from a man aged 18 to 30 in good health and CMV-seropositive.

Concerning this clone: This sample includes further DNA sequences coding for the same CDR3. Written as DNA, the CDR3 is TGTGCCAGCAGTACCGGGACAGGAAATCAGCCCCAGCATTTT. It translates to CASSTGTGNQPQHF. The chain carries TRBV6-6 and TRBJ1-5; TRBD1 matches 8 bases. CDR1 and CDR2 from the germline V gene are MNHNY and SVGAGI (reference sequence). CDR3 length equals 14 residues. V gave up 5 bases and J gave up 4 bases; unmatched junction bases: 4.

This chain uses TRBV23-1 with TRBJ2-1; D not resolved. TRBV23-1 is an ORF, and what it does is uncertain. This CDR3 has 9 residues. V dropped 4 bases and J dropped 16 bases, with 8 bases sitting between them. The CDR3 spells CASSRQFFF. CDR3 coding DNA: TGCGCCAGCAGTCGTCAGTTTTTCTTC.

Concerning this clone itself: Relative to the germline gene, one junction end is altered; a read error may explain this. The gene calls are TRBV4-2 and TRBJ1-1; D gene unclear. Germline values: CDR1 LGHNA, CDR2 YNFKEQ. This CDR3 has 16 amino acids. Here the CDR3 DNA reads TGTGCCAGCAGCCAAGTAGGGCAGTTGGTGGACTCTGAAGCTTCCTTT. As protein: CASSQVGQLVDSEASF.

V usage is TRBV11-2 and J usage is TRBJ1-2; 7 bases line up with TRBD1. V dropped 2 bases and J dropped 8; count of bases not matched to a gene: 5. There are 13 residues in the CDR3. Germline V gives CDR1 SGHAT, CDR2 FQNNGV. The CDR3 DNA follows: TGTGCCAGCAGCTTACATCGGGACAGCGGCTACACCTTC. Its translation is CASSLHRDSGYTF.

This clone was counted a few times. The chain has TRBV5-1 and TRBJ1-3, with D possibly being TRBD1 (6 bases). This CDR3 has 16 residues. From germline, CDR1 is SGHRS and CDR2 YFSETQ. V shed 0 bases and J shed 4 bases, with 14 bases lying between them. DNA of the CDR3: TGCGCCAGCAGCTTGGGGCCAGGGGTAGGCGGAAACACCATATATTTT. This gives the protein CASSLGPGVGGNTIYF.

The chain recombines TRBV28 with TRBJ2-1; unclear D gene. The CDR3 runs 13 residues. V lost 3 bases to trimming and J lost 2 bases, with 5 bases between them. Germline CDR1 is MDHEN and CDR2 is SYDVKM. CDR3: CASSLPAYNEQFF. The CDR3 bases are TGTGCCAGCAGTTTGCCGGCCTACAATGAGCAGTTCTTC. The full variable domain, with the rest looked up from reference TRBV28 and TRBJ2-1, is DVKVTQSSRYLVKRTGEKVFLECVQDMDHENMFWYRQDPGLGLRLIYFSYDVKMKEKGDIPEGYSVSREKKERFSLILESASTNQTSMYLCASSLPAYNEQFFGPGTRLTVL.

The chain has TRBV19 and TRBJ2-5; 7 bases match TRBD2. The V gene's germline CDR1 is LNHDA and CDR2 SQIVND (reference sequence). CDR3 length equals 16 residues. V trimming: 3 bases; J trimming: 5 bases; junction bases outside the gene matches: 12. CDR3 in amino acids: CASSIEERGGLETQYF. CDR3 sequence (DNA): TGTGCCAGTAGTATTGAGGAGCGGGGAGGTCTTGAGACCCAGTACTTC.

This clone was seen a few times. The chain is built from TRBV5-4 and TRBJ2-3, with 13 bases that match TRBD2. Germline CDR1 is SGHNT and CDR2 is YYREEE (reference sequence). The trim removed 5 bases at V and 3 bases at J, leaving 6 bases unmatched. The CDR3 is 16 residues long. The CDR3 sequence: CASSQGLAGATDTQYF. The CDR3 coding sequence is TGTGCCAGCAGTCAAGGACTAGCGGGGGCGACAGATACGCAGTATTTT.

This clone was detected a few times. DNA for the CDR3: TGCAGCGCCCAGGCAGATACGCAGTATTTT. This sequence encodes CSAQADTQYF. The chain is built from TRBV29-1 and TRBJ2-3; no definite D call. Germline CDR1 and CDR2: SQVTM and ANQGSEA. Trimming removed 7 bases at V and 4 bases at J, with 6 bases between. The CDR3 spans 10 residues.

The V gene is TRBV7-2, the J gene TRBJ2-2, with 10 positions matching TRBD1. Germline V gene data show CDR1 as SGHTA and CDR2 as FQGNSA. V lost 6 bases to trimming and J lost 6 bases; unmatched junction nucleotides: 10. The CDR3 has 16 residues. CDR3: CASRPGTGVLAGELFF. The CDR3 DNA follows: TGTGCCAGCAGGCCCGGGACAGGGGTATTAGCCGGGGAGCTGTTTTTT. Combining the CDR3 with reference TRBV7-2 and TRBJ2-2 gives the whole variable domain GAGVSQSPSNKVTEKGKDVELRCDPISGHTALYWYRQSLGQGLEFLIYFQGNSAPDKSGLPSDRFSAERTGGSVSTLTIQRTQQEDSAVYLCASRPGTGVLAGELFFGEGSRLTVL.

This clone has only one observation. The chain recombines TRBV4-3 with TRBJ1-4, with D perhaps matching TRBD1 (5 bases). CDR1 LGHNA and CDR2 YSLEER come from the germline V gene. Trimming shortened V by 0 bases and J by 5 bases, and 22 bases separated the two germline ends. This CDR3 has 19 residues. CDR3 coding DNA: TGCGCCAGCAGCCAAGATCGATTAGTGTCTGGGGCGGAAAATGAAAAACTGTTTTTT. It codes for CASSQDRLVSGAENEKLFF.

This clone has only one observation. The rearrangement links TRBV18 to TRBJ2-4; TRBD1 might be the D (5 bases). The CDR3 runs to 17 residues. V gave up 2 bases and J gave up 3 bases, with 17 bases separating them. Germline CDR1 KGHSH, CDR2 LQKENI. The CDR3 here is CASSPRNKGHGKNIQYF. The CDR3 DNA reads TGTGCCAGCTCACCAAGGAACAAAGGACACGGCAAAAACATTCAGTACTTC.

The chain combines TRBV30 with TRBJ2-1, with 9 bases matching TRBD2. Germline values: CDR1 GTSNPN, CDR2 SVGIG (reference sequence). CDR3 length: 14 amino acids. Losses at the gene ends were 4 bases for V and 8 bases for J; bases not matched to a gene: 9. The CDR3 here is CAWIGGRAVDEQFF. For the CDR3, the DNA is TGTGCCTGGATTGGCGGGAGGGCCGTCGATGAGCAGTTCTTC.

The rearrangement uses TRBV9 and TRBJ2-5, with 7 nucleotides matching TRBD1. The DNA matches TRBJ2-7 better at its end, which makes the J call doubtful. The germline V gene encodes CDR1 SGDLS and CDR2 YYNGEE. CDR3 size: 18 residues. The DNA for the CDR3 is TGTGCCAGCAGCCAAGATTGGCCGGGACAGTCATACCGAGGCGAGCAGTACTTC. It is translated as CASSQDWPGQSYRGEQYF.

This clone was recorded only once. The J gene is TRBJ1-1, the V gene TRBV6-1; 7 nucleotides line up with TRBD1. J lost 3 bases, V lost 6 bases, and 7 bases had no gene match. CDR1 is MNHNS, CDR2 SASEGT, per germline. This CDR3 has 14 amino acids. CDR3 sequence reads: CASSAGQVYTEAFF. The CDR3 nucleotides read TGTGCCAGCAGCGCCGGACAGGTTTACACTGAAGCTTTCTTT.

The chain recombines TRBV9 with TRBJ1-3, with D unresolved. Germline V lookup: CDR1 SGDLS, CDR2 YYNGEE. Trimming took 1 base from V and 2 from J, leaving 7 bases between them. This CDR3 spans 14 amino acids. DNA of the CDR3: TGTGCCAGCAGCGTATTACAGACTGGAAACACCATATATTTT. This sequence encodes CASSVLQTGNTIYF.

The chain uses TRBV5-1 and TRBJ1-1; 9 bases align to TRBD1. Germline V CDR1 and CDR2: SGHRS, YFSETQ. J gave up 3 bases and V 4 bases, and 13 bases lay outside the gene matches. This CDR3 contains 17 residues. CDR3 in DNA: TGCGCCAGCAGCAAGGGACAGGGAGGGTGGTTGGACACTGAAGCTTTCTTT. Translation: CASSKGQGGWLDTEAFF.

The chain combines TRBV6-6 with TRBJ1-3; 7 bases fit TRBD1. The junction had 9 bases not matched to a gene; V was cut back by 6 bases and J by 4 bases. Germline assignment: CDR1 MNHNY and CDR2 SVGAGI (reference sequence). This CDR3 spans 15 amino acids. The CDR3 region has the DNA TGTGCCAGCAGACCCAGACAGGGAAACGGAAACACCATATATTTT. Translating it yields CASRPRQGNGNTIYF.

The V and J genes are TRBV18 and TRBJ1-4; no firm D call. V lost 2 bases and J 4 bases, leaving 5 bases between the germline ends. CDR3 length: 13 residues. CDR1 and CDR2 (germline): KGHSH, LQKENI. The CDR3 DNA reads TGTGCCAGCTCACCAGGGCTTAATGAAAAACTGTTTTTT. It codes for CASSPGLNEKLFF.

The rearrangement joins TRBV6-6 to TRBJ1-5; D unclear. CDR1 and CDR2 from the germline V gene are MNHNY and SVGAGI (reference sequence). The CDR3 totals 16 residues. V lost 6 bases, J lost 3 bases, and 18 bases lay in between. In nucleotides, the CDR3 is TGTGCCAGCAGCACACGGGTACCCAATTCCAATCAGCCCCAGCATTTT. Translation: CASSTRVPNSNQPQHF.

The gene calls are TRBV29-1 and TRBJ1-5; 8 nucleotides match TRBD1. The germline V gene has CDR1 SQVTM and CDR2 ANQGSEA. The CDR3 has 14 amino acids. V shed 6 bases, J shed 5 bases, and the junction held 9 bases outside the gene matches. CDR3: CSVWTGLYDQPQHF. The CDR3 bases are TGCAGCGTCTGGACAGGGCTGTATGATCAGCCCCAGCATTTT.

This clone is a singleton in its sample. The rearrangement links TRBV5-1 to TRBJ2-5; 7 nucleotides agree with TRBD2. The CDR3 is 15 amino acids. In germline, CDR1 is SGHRS, CDR2 YFSETQ. The V gene end was trimmed by 2 bases and the J gene end by 2 bases; junction bases not matched to a gene: 6. CDR3 DNA: TGCGCCAGCAGCTTCTTGCTAGCGGAACAAGAGACCCAGTACTTC. Its translation: CASSFLLAEQETQYF.

This chain uses TRBV29-1 with TRBJ2-5; 7 nucleotides line up with TRBD2. The germline V gene encodes CDR1 SQVTM and CDR2 ANQGSEA. The CDR3 consists of 13 residues. V shed 7 bases and J 2 bases; nucleotides not matched to a gene: 7. CDR3 residues: CSGLGAGQETQYF. CDR3 DNA: TGCAGCGGACTCGGAGCGGGGCAAGAGACCCAGTACTTC.

The gene calls are TRBV11-2 and TRBJ1-4, with D perhaps TRBD1 (6 bases). Germline V lookup: CDR1 SGHAT, CDR2 FQNNGV. The V and J ends lost 0 bases and 11 bases respectively, with 13 bases between them. The CDR3 covers 14 residues. CDR3 amino acids: CASSLDRGRGKLFF. The DNA for the CDR3 is TGTGCCAGCAGCTTAGATCGTGGGAGGGGGAAACTGTTTTTT.

The V gene is TRBV2, the J gene TRBJ1-2, with D maybe TRBD1 (6 bases). Trimming took 4 bases from V and 8 from J, leaving 14 bases between them. The CDR3 has 13 amino acids. Per the germline V gene, CDR1 is SNHLY and CDR2 is FYNNEI. The CDR3: CASSAETGNGYTF. The CDR3 coding sequence is TGTGCCAGCAGTGCGGAAACAGGGAACGGCTACACCTTC.

This chain joins TRBV5-3 and TRBJ2-7, with TRBD1 as a possible D gene (5 bases). TRBV5-3 counts as an open reading frame of uncertain function. Trimming removed 7 bases at V and 4 bases at J, with 9 bases between. The CDR3 contains 11 residues. CDR3 protein: CARQGEYEQYF. The CDR3 DNA sequence: TGTGCCAGACAAGGGGAATACGAGCAGTACTTC.

The chain recombines TRBV28 with TRBJ2-7; 8 bases map to TRBD2. With V trimmed by 6 bases and J by 3 bases, 10 bases remained unmatched. From germline, CDR1 is MDHEN and CDR2 SYDVKM. The length of the CDR3 is 15 residues. The CDR3 spells CASSFPITSGYEQYF. The CDR3 DNA reads as TGTGCCAGCAGCTTCCCCATCACTAGCGGCTACGAGCAGTACTTC.

The rearrangement links TRBV7-9 to TRBJ2-3; D not resolved. V dropped 5 bases and J dropped 0 bases, with 18 bases sitting between them. This CDR3 is built from 17 residues. The germline V gene encodes CDR1 SEHNR and CDR2 FQNEAQ (reference sequence). Written as DNA, the CDR3 is TGTGCCAGCAGCCTGATACAGACCCCACGTAGCACAGATACGCAGTATTTT. This codes for CASSLIQTPRSTDTQYF.